Following are 5 T cell receptor beta chains from one sample sequenced in a study of blood T cell repertoires in COVID-19. Using immunoSEQ multiplex PCR, the repertoire was profiled, and TCRdb retains in-frame clones only, with some absent. The repertoire consists of 60,000 to 75,000 clones, with about 90% occurring once and the leading ten covering about 6.8%. The sample comprised peripheral blood. The receptors shown here come from a man aged 60-69 years with acute or convalescent COVID-19.

V and J are TRBV3-1 (or the pseudogene TRBV3-2) and TRBJ1-5; TRBD1 agrees at 8 bases. V was pared by 4 bases and J by 4 bases, with 3 bases of the junction left unmatched. The length of the CDR3 is 14 residues. CDR1 LGHDT and CDR2 YNNKEL come from the germline V gene (reference sequence). The DNA of the CDR3 is TGTGCCAGCAGCCGAGGACAGGGAAATCAGCCCCAGCATTTT. Protein product: CASSRGQGNQPQHF.

This clone appeared a few times. This chain joins TRBV19 and TRBJ1-4; 10 bases fit TRBD1. Per the germline V gene, CDR1 is LNHDA and CDR2 is SQIVND (reference sequence). The CDR3 runs 14 residues. J lost 8 bases, V lost 3 bases, and 3 bases had no gene match. CDR3 region: CASSIGQGGEKLFF. The CDR3 DNA follows: TGTGCCAGTAGTATTGGACAGGGGGGCGAAAAACTGTTTTTT.

This CDR3 is CSVEGTVSYNEQFF. The CDR3, as DNA: TGCAGCGTAGAGGGGACAGTATCCTACAATGAGCAGTTCTTC. The chain recombines TRBV29-1 with TRBJ2-1, with 7 nucleotides matching TRBD1. Germline V gene data show CDR1 as SQVTM and CDR2 as ANQGSEA. Trimming took 6 bases from V and 1 from J; bases not matched to a gene: 6. The CDR3 covers 14 residues.

V is TRBV19 and J is TRBJ1-1; 10 bases are shared with TRBD1. The CDR3 is made up of 15 amino acids. Germline CDR1 and CDR2: LNHDA and SQIVND (reference sequence). The V and J ends lost 3 bases and 2 bases, in that order; junction bases with no gene match: 3. The CDR3 loop reads CASSIRTGGNTEAFF. The CDR3 region has the DNA TGTGCCAGTAGTATCCGGACAGGGGGTAACACTGAAGCTTTCTTT.

The rearrangement uses TRBV4-2 and TRBJ1-3, with a possible D match to TRBD1 (6 bases). The CDR3 has 16 amino acids. V was cut by 4 bases and J by 2 bases, with 15 bases left in between. Germline V gene data show CDR1 as LGHNA and CDR2 as YNFKEQ. For the CDR3, the DNA is TGTGCCAGCAGCCCCGCACAGGGAGAAACTGGAAACACCATATATTTT. Translated: CASSPAQGETGNTIYF.